Presented here are 24 T cell receptor beta chains from one specimen sequenced in a study of response to subunit inactivated influenza vaccine. One entry per CDR3 protein results from TCRdb running MiXCR on the RT-PCR reads. This table has 600,000 to 850,000 distinct CDR3 sequences, roughly 15% appearing once. The sample in question was PBMCs from blood, obtained roughly 15 days before vaccination. Receptors originate from a middle-aged man who received an inactivated influenza vaccine.

J is TRBJ2-2 and V is TRBV30, with unresolved D. The CDR3 runs to 13 residues. Germline CDR1 GTSNPN, CDR2 SVGIG (reference sequence). Trimming cost V 3 bases and J 0 bases, with 5 bases left between them. The CDR3 nucleotides are TGTGCCTGGAGACGAGCGAACACCGGGGAGCTGTTTTTT. As protein: CAWRRANTGELFF.

This clonotype occurred many times. The DNA of the CDR3 is TGTGCCAGCAGCGGAATTCCCTACGAGCAGTACTTC. Translating it yields CASSGIPYEQYF. This sequence joins TRBV5-5 and TRBJ2-7; no firm D call. The CDR3 runs to 12 residues. The germline V and J ends were trimmed by 4 bases and 2 bases, with 7 bases remaining between them. Per the germline V gene, CDR1 is SGHKS and CDR2 is YYEKEE (reference sequence).

The chain uses TRBV28 and TRBJ2-7; 7 nucleotides line up with TRBD2. CDR1 and CDR2 (germline): MDHEN, SYDVKM. CDR3 length equals 15 residues. V trimming: 2 bases; J trimming: 5 bases; junction bases outside the gene matches: 9. The CDR3 sequence is CASSLAGEFGNEQYF. CDR3 bases: TGTGCCAGCAGTTTAGCGGGAGAGTTTGGGAACGAGCAGTACTTC.

The chain combines TRBV5-6 with TRBJ2-7; the D gene is possibly TRBD2 (5 bases). The CDR3 contains 14 residues. V was cut by 6 bases and J by 2 bases, with 15 bases left in between. In germline, CDR1 is SGHDT, CDR2 YYEEEE. The CDR3 here is CASTLRDGAYEQYF. DNA of the CDR3: TGTGCCAGCACTCTCCGGGATGGGGCCTACGAGCAGTACTTC.

The rearrangement joins TRBV5-5 to TRBJ2-1; D is uncertain. Germline V gives CDR1 SGHKS, CDR2 YYEKEE (reference sequence). The ends were cut back, 4 bases at V and 1 base at J, with 9 bases in the middle. The CDR3 extends over 14 amino acids. The CDR3 protein is CASSDGRSYNEQFF. The DNA of the CDR3 is TGTGCCAGCAGCGATGGTAGGTCCTACAATGAGCAGTTCTTC. The whole variable domain, remainder taken from reference TRBV5-5 and TRBJ2-1, is DAGVTQSPTHLIKTRGQQVTLRCSPISGHKSVSWYQQVLGQGPQFIFQYYEKEERGRGNFPDRFSARQFPNYSSELNVNALLLGDSALYLCASSDGRSYNEQFFGPGTRLTVL.

This clonotype was counted many times. The gene calls are TRBV28 and TRBJ2-7; possible D gene TRBD1, 6 bases. The CDR3 contains 12 residues. Deletions cut 7 bases from V and 5 bases from J, with 12 bases between. The V gene's germline CDR1 is MDHEN and CDR2 SYDVKM. The CDR3 loop reads CASTQKGDEQYF. The CDR3 DNA reads TGTGCCAGCACCCAGAAGGGGGACGAGCAGTACTTC.

This clonotype was counted a few times. J is TRBJ2-1 and V is TRBV11-2; 7 nucleotides line up with TRBD1. Germline lookup yields CDR1 SGHAT and CDR2 FQNNGV. V shed 1 base, J shed 3 bases, and the junction held 9 bases outside the gene matches. CDR3 length: 17 amino acids. The CDR3 DNA follows: TGTGCCAGCAGCTTAGTTATAATAGCAGGGGGCTACAATGAGCAGTTCTTC. This codes for CASSLVIIAGGYNEQFF.

The table lists this clonotype with a few counts. The CDR3 region is CSGSGTRQFF. DNA for the CDR3: TGCAGCGGGTCCGGGACTAGGCAGTTCTTC. J is TRBJ2-1 and V is TRBV29-1; 8 bases align to TRBD2. The CDR3 totals 10 residues. The V segment lost 7 bases and the J segment 12 bases; nucleotides outside the gene matches: 5. Germline V gene data show CDR1 as SQVTM and CDR2 as ANQGSEA.

The rearrangement links TRBV4-2 to TRBJ1-1, with D unclear. Germline CDR1 is LGHNA and CDR2 is YNFKEQ. The CDR3 contains 14 residues. The V end was cut by 4 bases, the J end by 4 bases, with 13 bases between. CDR3 DNA: TGTGCCAGCAGCCCGGGCCACCAAGGCACTGAAGCTTTCTTT. This codes for CASSPGHQGTEAFF.

This clonotype was detected ten times or more. The chain couples TRBV29-1 to TRBJ2-1; no clear D gene. The CDR3 has 13 residues. V was shortened by 7 bases and J by 1 base, with 11 bases between the two germline ends. Germline V gene lookup returns CDR1 SQVTM and CDR2 ANQGSEA. The CDR3 protein is CSAGSKSYNEQFF. The DNA for the CDR3 is TGCAGCGCTGGTTCAAAATCCTACAATGAGCAGTTCTTC.

The chain links TRBV4-3 to TRBJ1-1; D uncertain. CDR1 is LGHNA, CDR2 YSLEER, per germline. This CDR3 comprises 14 residues. The germline V and J ends were trimmed by 4 bases and 1 base, with 10 bases remaining between them. CDR3 nucleotides: TGCGCCAGCAGCCTAGGACGGGAGAACACTGAAGCTTTCTTT. Its protein is CASSLGRENTEAFF.

J is TRBJ2-1 and V is TRBV7-8; D gene ambiguous. Germline V gene sequence: CDR1 SGHVS, CDR2 FQNEAQ. The CDR3 sequence is 16 residues long. V was cut by 0 bases and J by 0 bases, with 9 bases left in between. CDR3 loop: CASSLAVYSSYNEQFF. The CDR3 DNA reads as TGTGCCAGCAGCTTAGCGGTCTACAGCTCCTACAATGAGCAGTTCTTC.

A few counts support this clonotype. This chain links TRBV6-5 with TRBJ1-1; D is perhaps TRBD1 (6 bases). The CDR3 sequence is 14 residues long. Trimming cost V 0 bases and J 5 bases, with 10 bases left between them. The germline CDR1 and CDR2 sequences are MNHEY and SVGAGI. The CDR3 nucleotides read TGTGCCAGCAGTTACTCGAGGGGGGGAACTGAAGCTTTCTTT. It yields the protein CASSYSRGGTEAFF.

In its sample, this clonotype was seen once. One end of the junction varies from germline; a read error may be responsible. The genes are TRBV7-8 and TRBJ2-1; 10 bases fit TRBD2. The germline V gene has CDR1 SGHVS and CDR2 FQNEAQ. This CDR3 has 16 residues. CDR3 nucleotides: TGTGCCAACAGCTTTTGGACTAGCGGATCCTACAATGAGCAGTTCTTC. Translation gives CANSFWTSGSYNEQFF. The full variable domain, rest sourced from reference TRBV7-8 and TRBJ2-1, is GAGVSQSPRYKVAKRGQDVALRCDPISGHVSLFWYQQALGQGPEFLTYFQNEAQLDKSGLPSDRFFAERPEGSVSTLKIQRTQQEDSAVYLCANSFWTSGSYNEQFFGPGTRLTVL.

Many counts were recorded for this clonotype. This chain connects TRBV30 to TRBJ1-1; D possibly corresponds to TRBD1 (5 bases). Germline CDR1 is GTSNPN and CDR2 is SVGIG (reference sequence). The CDR3 is 14 amino acids. Trimming took 4 bases from V and 2 from J, leaving 14 bases between them. DNA of the CDR3: TGTGCCTGGACCCCCGGGACGGCAAACACTGAAGCTTTCTTT. It yields the protein CAWTPGTANTEAFF.

This chain uses TRBV9 with TRBJ1-6; perhaps TRBD1 as D (6 bases). The CDR3 contains 14 residues. CDR1 and CDR2 from the germline V gene are SGDLS and YYNGEE. Trimming stripped 2 bases from V and 10 bases from J, with 13 bases between. The CDR3, as DNA: TGTGCCAGCAGCGTTGGGACAAAAGGCTCACCCCTCCACTTT. This sequence encodes CASSVGTKGSPLHF.

The chain links TRBV20-1 to TRBJ1-1; D gene ambiguous. This CDR3 contains 13 residues. The germline gives CDR1 DFQATT, CDR2 SNEGSKA (reference sequence). The V end was cut by 5 bases, the J end by 0 bases, with 10 bases between. The CDR3 here is CSADGRLNTEAFF. In nucleotides, the CDR3 is TGCAGTGCTGACGGACGGTTGAACACTGAAGCTTTCTTT.

This clonotype was found many times. V is TRBV28 and J is TRBJ1-1, with a possible D match to TRBD1 (5 bases). The V gene lost 9 bases and the J gene lost 0 bases, with 14 bases spanning the gap. The CDR3 runs to 14 residues. Looked up from germline, CDR1 is MDHEN and CDR2 is SYDVKM. The CDR3 here is CASTRGGLNTEAFF. The CDR3 coding sequence is TGTGCCAGTACCCGCGGGGGGTTGAACACTGAAGCTTTCTTT.

This clonotype was counted only a few times. The V gene is TRBV7-3, the J gene TRBJ2-1; 9 positions match TRBD1. This CDR3 comprises 18 residues. V trimming: 2 bases; J trimming: 4 bases; junction bases outside the gene matches: 12. Germline-derived CDR1 and CDR2 are SGHTA and FQGTGA. CDR3 sequence reads: CASSLFYDETGGYNEQFF. The CDR3 DNA is TGTGCCAGCAGCTTATTCTACGATGAGACAGGGGGTTACAATGAGCAGTTCTTC.

This clonotype has more than one count but fewer than ten. The CDR3 here is CASSIELAETYEQYF. The CDR3 region has the DNA TGTGCCAGTAGTATAGAGCTAGCGGAGACCTACGAGCAGTACTTC. This rearrangement joins TRBV19 to TRBJ2-7; 7 bases align to TRBD2. The ends lost 0 bases at V and 2 bases at J; junction bases unmatched: 4. Per germline, CDR1 LNHDA and CDR2 SQIVND (reference sequence). The CDR3 covers 15 residues.

This clonotype came up a few times. The rearrangement joins TRBV28 to TRBJ2-2; D is unresolved. The V and J ends lost 1 base and 9 bases respectively, with 12 bases between them. The CDR3 covers 14 residues. Per germline, CDR1 MDHEN and CDR2 SYDVKM. This chain's CDR3 is CASSLLNYGRELFF. CDR3 sequence (DNA): TGTGCCAGCAGTTTATTGAACTACGGGCGGGAGCTGTTTTTT.

This clonotype has at least ten counts. In DNA, the CDR3 is TGTGCCAGCAGTGAAAATTACAGGGGTTATGGCTACACCTTC. It is translated as CASSENYRGYGYTF. The chain links TRBV25-1 to TRBJ1-2, with TRBD1 matching over 7 bases. J was trimmed by 5 bases and V by 2 bases; bases with no gene match: 5. There are 14 residues in the CDR3. Per germline, CDR1 MGHDK and CDR2 SYGVNS.

In this sample, this clonotype turned up a few times. In nucleotides, the CDR3 is TGTGCCAGCAGCTGGGGCCCCTCTGACACTGAAGCTTTCTTT. Protein product: CASSWGPSDTEAFF. The J gene is TRBJ1-1, the V gene TRBV11-2, with D possibly TRBD1 on 5 matching bases. V was pared by 4 bases and J by 3 bases, with 12 bases between. CDR1 and CDR2 from the germline V gene are SGHAT and FQNNGV. CDR3 length: 14 residues. The full variable domain, in which reference TRBV11-2 and TRBJ1-1 provide the parts outside the CDR3, is EAGVAQSPRYKIIEKRQSVAFWCNPISGHATLYWYQQILGQGPKLLIQFQNNGVVDDSQLPKDRFSAERLKGVDSTLKIQPAKLEDSAVYLCASSWGPSDTEAFFGQGTRLTVV.

The sample holds a few counts of this clonotype. The CDR3 nucleotides are TGTGCCAGCAGCTTAACAAGACTAGCGGGAGAAGGCGACGAGCAGTACTTC. Translating it yields CASSLTRLAGEGDEQYF. The chain uses TRBV7-2 and TRBJ2-7, with 12 bases aligning to TRBD2. CDR1 and CDR2 (germline): SGHTA, FQGNSA. This CDR3 has 17 residues. Trimming at V came to 2 bases and at J to 5 bases, leaving 10 bases not matched to a gene.